Below are 5 T cell receptor beta chains sequenced from a single sample in a study of PD-L1 blockade in urothelial cancer. The data were produced by immunoSEQ multiplex PCR, yet TCRdb's version contains in-frame clones alone and is incomplete. This sample has about 42,000 clones, with 81% found just once. The source was PBMCs, collected around atezolizumab (anti-PD-L1) treatment. These receptor sequences come from a man in his 70s with urothelial cancer.

The V gene is TRBV5-4, the J gene TRBJ1-2; 8 nucleotides match TRBD1. The CDR3 has 14 residues. From germline, CDR1 is SGHNT and CDR2 YYREEE (reference sequence). J was trimmed by 3 bases and V by 3 bases; bases with no gene match: 4. The CDR3 DNA follows: TGTGCCAGCAGCTCAGTACAGGGGGACTATGGCTACACCTTC. It is translated as CASSSVQGDYGYTF.

The chain uses TRBV25-1 and TRBJ1-2, with a possible D match to TRBD1 (5 bases). Trimming stripped 3 bases from V and 1 base from J, with 6 bases between. Germline CDR1 is MGHDK and CDR2 is SYGVNS. The CDR3 contains 13 residues. DNA for the CDR3: TGTGCCAGCAGTGATAGGGGTAACTATGGCTACACCTTC. It yields the protein CASSDRGNYGYTF.

The V call is TRBV27, the J call TRBJ2-2; TRBD1 aligns across 10 bases. This CDR3 is built from 15 residues. V was pared by 4 bases and J by 7 bases, with 6 bases of the junction left unmatched. Germline CDR1 and CDR2: MNHEY and SMNVEV (reference sequence). The DNA of the CDR3 is TGTGCCAGCAGTTCCGGGACAGGGGTGTACGGGGAGCTGTTTTTT. Translation: CASSSGTGVYGELFF.

In this sample, this clone turned up once. This chain links TRBV10-3 with TRBJ2-3; 12 nucleotides agree with TRBD2. The CDR3 has 15 amino acids. V was pared by 9 bases and J by 3 bases, with 7 bases of the junction left unmatched. Germline V lookup: CDR1 ENHRY, CDR2 SYGVKD. The CDR3 sequence is CAMATSGSGTDTQYF. CDR3 coding DNA: TGTGCCATGGCGACTAGCGGGAGTGGGACAGATACGCAGTATTTT.

The CDR3 protein is CASSPLGQAVYGYTF. The CDR3 bases are TGTGCCAGCAGCCCGCTTGGGCAGGCCGTCTATGGCTACACCTTC. This rearrangement joins TRBV5-4 to TRBJ1-2; D is undetermined. Trimming cost V 4 bases and J 4 bases, with 17 bases left between them. The germline CDR1 and CDR2 sequences are SGHNT and YYREEE (reference sequence). The length of the CDR3 is 15 residues.